A single sample gave rise to the 4 T cell receptor beta chains below, sequenced in a study of cytomegalovirus exposure and HLA in healthy donors. TCRdb's table, derived via immunoSEQ multiplex PCR, lists solely in-frame clones and lacks some. Of about 150,000 clones in the sample, 86% were seen once. The sequencing input was PBMCs. Receptors were obtained from a human donor in good health.

A word on this clone: One end of the junction is discordant with germline, which a read error may explain. The genes are TRBV5-1 and TRBJ2-1; 11 bases map to TRBD2. CDR1 is SGHRS, CDR2 YFSETQ, per germline. The CDR3 totals 16 residues. The CDR3 region has the DNA TGCGCCAGCAGTTTGGCCGGGACTAGCGGCTACAATGAGCAGTTCTTC. Protein: CASSLAGTSGYNEQFF.

The rearrangement links TRBV7-2 to TRBJ2-7, with TRBD2 matching over 15 bases. This CDR3 is built from 15 residues. The germline gives CDR1 SGHTA, CDR2 FQGNSA. V lost 5 bases to trimming and J lost 7 bases; unmatched junction nucleotides: 6. CDR3 DNA sequence: TGTGCCAGCAGCCAGGGACTAGCGGGAGGAATTGAGCAGTACTTC. Translation gives CASSQGLAGGIEQYF.

This chain uses TRBV11-2 with TRBJ2-7, with TRBD2 matching 8 bases. The germline CDR1 and CDR2 sequences are SGHAT and FQNNGV. V was clipped by 5 bases and J by 5 bases; unmatched bases: 11. The CDR3 extends over 15 amino acids. In nucleotides, the CDR3 is TGTGCCAGCAGCCGGACTAGCCTTACCTGGGACGAGCAGTACTTC. Amino acids: CASSRTSLTWDEQYF.

The chain employs TRBV19 and TRBJ2-7, with D unclear. The CDR3 consists of 15 residues. The V gene's germline CDR1 is LNHDA and CDR2 SQIVND (reference sequence). The V end lost 2 bases, the J end lost 0 bases, and 11 bases lay between the germline ends. The DNA for the CDR3 is TGTGCCAGTAGTATATCCAACACCATCTCCTACGAGCAGTACTTC. Its translation: CASSISNTISYEQYF.